What follows is one T cell receptor beta chain and its context. This entry comes from a study of control samples from healthy donors and cancer patients. This CDR3 spans 16 amino acids. The V and J ends lost 4 bases and 4 bases, in that order; junction bases with no gene match: 3. The germline gives CDR1 MGHRA, CDR2 YSYEKL. Data came from immunoSEQ multiplex PCR; TCRdb stores just in-frame clones and leaves some out. This table holds around 190,000 clones, just over 90% found once. This clonotype was sampled from a man aged 30 to 45 in good health. The chain carries TRBV4-1 and TRBJ2-2, with 13 bases fitting TRBD2. The sequenced material came from blood. The CDR3 sequence: CASSLRTSGSTGELFF. DNA for the CDR3: TGCGCCAGCAGCCTCCGGACTAGCGGGAGCACCGGGGAGCTGTTTTTT.